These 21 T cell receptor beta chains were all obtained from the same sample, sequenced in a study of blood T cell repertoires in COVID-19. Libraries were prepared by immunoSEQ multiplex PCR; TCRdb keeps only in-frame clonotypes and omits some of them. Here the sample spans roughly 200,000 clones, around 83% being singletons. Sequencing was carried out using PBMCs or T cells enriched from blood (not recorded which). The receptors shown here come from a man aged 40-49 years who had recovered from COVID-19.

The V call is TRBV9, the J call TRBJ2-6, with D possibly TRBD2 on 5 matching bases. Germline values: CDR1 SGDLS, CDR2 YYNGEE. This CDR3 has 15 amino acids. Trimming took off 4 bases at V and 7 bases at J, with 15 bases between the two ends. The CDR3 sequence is CASSPGESGANVLTF. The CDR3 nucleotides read TGTGCCAGCAGCCCTGGGGAGTCCGGAGCCAACGTCCTGACTTTC.

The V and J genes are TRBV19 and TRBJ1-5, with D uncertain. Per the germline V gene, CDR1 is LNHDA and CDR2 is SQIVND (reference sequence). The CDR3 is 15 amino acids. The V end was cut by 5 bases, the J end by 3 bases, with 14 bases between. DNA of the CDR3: TGTGCCAGTAGTGCCCGTGCGGCCTTCAATCAGCCCCAGCATTTT. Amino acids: CASSARAAFNQPQHF.

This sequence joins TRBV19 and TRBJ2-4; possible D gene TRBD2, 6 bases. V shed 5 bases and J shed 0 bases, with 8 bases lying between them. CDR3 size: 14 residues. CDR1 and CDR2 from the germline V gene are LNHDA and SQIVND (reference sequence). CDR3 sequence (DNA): TGTGCCAGTAGTTCGGGACTAGCCAAAAACATTCAGTACTTC. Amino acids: CASSSGLAKNIQYF.

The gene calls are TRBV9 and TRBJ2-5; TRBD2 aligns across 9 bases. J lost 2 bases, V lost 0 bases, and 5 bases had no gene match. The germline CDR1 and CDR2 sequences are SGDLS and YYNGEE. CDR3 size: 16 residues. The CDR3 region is CASSVGNSGGQETQYF. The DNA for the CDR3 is TGTGCCAGCAGCGTAGGTAATAGCGGGGGACAAGAGACCCAGTACTTC. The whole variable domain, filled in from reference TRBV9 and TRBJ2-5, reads DSGVTQTPKHLITATGQRVTLRCSPRSGDLSVYWYQQSLDQGLQFLIQYYNGEERAKGNILERFSAQQFPDLHSELNLSSLELGDSALYFCASSVGNSGGQETQYFGPGTRLLVL.

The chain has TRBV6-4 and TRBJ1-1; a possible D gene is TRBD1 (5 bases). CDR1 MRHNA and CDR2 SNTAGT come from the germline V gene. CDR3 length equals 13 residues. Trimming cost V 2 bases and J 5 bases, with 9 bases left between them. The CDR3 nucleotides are TGTGCCAGCAGTGACGGGGGGAATACTGAAGCTTTCTTT. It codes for CASSDGGNTEAFF.

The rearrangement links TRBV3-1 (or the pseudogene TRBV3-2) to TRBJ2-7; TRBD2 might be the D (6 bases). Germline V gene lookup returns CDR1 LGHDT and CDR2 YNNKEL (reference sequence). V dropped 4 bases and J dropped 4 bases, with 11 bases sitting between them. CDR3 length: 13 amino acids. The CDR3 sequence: CASSRVGTYEQYF. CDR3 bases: TGTGCCAGCAGCCGCGTGGGGACTTACGAGCAGTACTTC.

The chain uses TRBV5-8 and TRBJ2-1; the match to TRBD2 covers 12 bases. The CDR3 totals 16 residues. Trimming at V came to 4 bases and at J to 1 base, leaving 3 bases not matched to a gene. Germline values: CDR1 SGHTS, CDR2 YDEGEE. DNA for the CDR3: TGTGCCAGCAGCAACGGACTAGCGGGATCCTACAATGAGCAGTTCTTC. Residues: CASSNGLAGSYNEQFF.

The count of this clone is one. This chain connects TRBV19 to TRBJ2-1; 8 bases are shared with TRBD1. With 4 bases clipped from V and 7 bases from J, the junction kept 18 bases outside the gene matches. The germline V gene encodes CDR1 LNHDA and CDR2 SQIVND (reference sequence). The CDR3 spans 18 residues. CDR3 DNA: TGTGCCAGTAGTACCGCCCAGACAGGGGAGGTTGGTCAGAATGAGCAGTTCTTC. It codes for CASSTAQTGEVGQNEQFF.

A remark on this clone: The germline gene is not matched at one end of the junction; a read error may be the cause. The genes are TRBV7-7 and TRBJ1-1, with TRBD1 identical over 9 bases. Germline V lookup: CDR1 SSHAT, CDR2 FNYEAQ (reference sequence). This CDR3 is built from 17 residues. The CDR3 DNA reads TGTGCTAGCAGCACCCGGGACAGGGCTCCCTCGAACACTGAAGCTTTCTTT. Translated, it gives CASSTRDRAPSNTEAFF.

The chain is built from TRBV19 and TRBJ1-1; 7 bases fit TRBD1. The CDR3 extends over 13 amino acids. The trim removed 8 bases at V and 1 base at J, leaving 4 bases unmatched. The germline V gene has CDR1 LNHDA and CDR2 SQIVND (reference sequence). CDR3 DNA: TGTGCCAGTCGTAACAGGGGGAACACTGAAGCTTTCTTT. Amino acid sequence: CASRNRGNTEAFF.

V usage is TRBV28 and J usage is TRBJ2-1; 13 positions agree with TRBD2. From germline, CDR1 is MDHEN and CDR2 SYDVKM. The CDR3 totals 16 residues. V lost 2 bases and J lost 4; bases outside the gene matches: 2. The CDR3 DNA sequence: TGTGCCAGCAGTTTACGACTAGCGGGAGGTTACAATGAGCAGTTCTTC. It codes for CASSLRLAGGYNEQFF.

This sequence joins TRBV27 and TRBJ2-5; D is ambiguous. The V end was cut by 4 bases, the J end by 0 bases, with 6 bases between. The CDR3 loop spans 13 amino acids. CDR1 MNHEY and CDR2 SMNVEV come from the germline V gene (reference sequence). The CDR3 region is CASSSPYQETQYF. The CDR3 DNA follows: TGTGCCAGCAGTTCCCCGTACCAAGAGACCCAGTACTTC.

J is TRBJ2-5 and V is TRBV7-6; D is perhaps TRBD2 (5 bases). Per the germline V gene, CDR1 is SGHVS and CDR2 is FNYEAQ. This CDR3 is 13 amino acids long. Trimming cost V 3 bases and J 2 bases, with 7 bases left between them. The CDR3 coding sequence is TGTGCCAGCAGCTTCCGGGATCAAGAGACCCAGTACTTC. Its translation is CASSFRDQETQYF.

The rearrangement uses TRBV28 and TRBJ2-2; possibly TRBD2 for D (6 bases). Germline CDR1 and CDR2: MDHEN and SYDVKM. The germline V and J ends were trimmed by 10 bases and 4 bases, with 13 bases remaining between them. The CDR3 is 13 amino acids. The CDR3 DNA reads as TGTGCCATCACCGGGAGCAGCACCGGGGAGCTGTTTTTT. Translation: CAITGSSTGELFF.

CDR3 protein: CASSLSGGPRTQYF. Here the CDR3 DNA reads TGTGCCAGCAGTTTATCGGGGGGGCCCCGTACGCAGTATTTT. The V gene is TRBV27, the J gene TRBJ2-3, with D possibly TRBD2 on 7 matching bases. Germline V CDR1 and CDR2: MNHEY, SMNVEV (reference sequence). V lost 0 bases, J lost 8 bases, and 12 bases lay in between. The CDR3 extends over 14 amino acids.

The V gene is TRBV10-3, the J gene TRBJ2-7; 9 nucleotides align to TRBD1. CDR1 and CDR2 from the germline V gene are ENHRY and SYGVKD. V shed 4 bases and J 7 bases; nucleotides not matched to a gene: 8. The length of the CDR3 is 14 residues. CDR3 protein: CAISADRGTGEQYF. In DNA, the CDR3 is TGTGCCATCAGTGCTGACAGGGGGACCGGAGAGCAGTACTTC.

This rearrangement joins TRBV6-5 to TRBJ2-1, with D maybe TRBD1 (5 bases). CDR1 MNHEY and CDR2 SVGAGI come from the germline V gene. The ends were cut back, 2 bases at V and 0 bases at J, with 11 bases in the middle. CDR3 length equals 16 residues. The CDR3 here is CASSYDSRASYNEQFF. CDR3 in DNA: TGTGCCAGCAGTTACGACAGCAGGGCCTCCTACAATGAGCAGTTCTTC.

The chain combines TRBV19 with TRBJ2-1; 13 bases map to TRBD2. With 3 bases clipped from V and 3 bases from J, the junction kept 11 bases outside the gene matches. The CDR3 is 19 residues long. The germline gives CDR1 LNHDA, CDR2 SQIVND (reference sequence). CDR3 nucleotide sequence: TGTGCCAGTAGTATGGCGGGACCTGGACTAGCGGGGGACTACAATGAGCAGTTCTTC. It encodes CASSMAGPGLAGDYNEQFF.

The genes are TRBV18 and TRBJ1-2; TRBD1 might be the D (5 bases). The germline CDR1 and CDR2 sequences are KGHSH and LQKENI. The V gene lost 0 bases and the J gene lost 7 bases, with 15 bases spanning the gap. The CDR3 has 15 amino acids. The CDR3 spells CASSPPAGRDFGYTF. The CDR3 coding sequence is TGTGCCAGCTCACCACCCGCAGGGCGGGACTTTGGCTACACCTTC.

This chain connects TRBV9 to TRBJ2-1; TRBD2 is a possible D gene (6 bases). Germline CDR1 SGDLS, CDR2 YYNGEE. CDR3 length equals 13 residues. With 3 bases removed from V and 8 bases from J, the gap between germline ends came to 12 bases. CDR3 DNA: TGTGCCAGCAGCGGGGGACTTATGGATGAGCAGTTCTTC. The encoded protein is CASSGGLMDEQFF.

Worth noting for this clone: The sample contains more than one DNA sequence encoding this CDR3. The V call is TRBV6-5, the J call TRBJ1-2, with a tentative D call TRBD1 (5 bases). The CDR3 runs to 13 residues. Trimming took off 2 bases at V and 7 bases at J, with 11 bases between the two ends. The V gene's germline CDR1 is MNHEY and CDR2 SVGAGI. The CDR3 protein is CASSYRQGGGYTF. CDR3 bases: TGTGCCAGCAGTTACCGGCAGGGAGGTGGCTACACCTTC.